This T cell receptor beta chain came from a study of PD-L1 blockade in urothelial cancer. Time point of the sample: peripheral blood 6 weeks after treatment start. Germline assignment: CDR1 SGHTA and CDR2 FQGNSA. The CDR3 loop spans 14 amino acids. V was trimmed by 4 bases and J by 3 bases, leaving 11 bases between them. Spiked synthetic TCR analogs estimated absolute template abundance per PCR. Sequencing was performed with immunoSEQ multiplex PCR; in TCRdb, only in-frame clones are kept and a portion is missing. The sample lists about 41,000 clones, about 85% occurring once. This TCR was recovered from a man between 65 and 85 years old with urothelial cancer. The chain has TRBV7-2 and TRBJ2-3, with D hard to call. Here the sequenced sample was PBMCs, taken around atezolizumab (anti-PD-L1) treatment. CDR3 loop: CASSSRASTDTQYF. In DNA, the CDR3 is TGTGCCAGCAGCTCGAGAGCCTCGACAGATACGCAGTATTTT.